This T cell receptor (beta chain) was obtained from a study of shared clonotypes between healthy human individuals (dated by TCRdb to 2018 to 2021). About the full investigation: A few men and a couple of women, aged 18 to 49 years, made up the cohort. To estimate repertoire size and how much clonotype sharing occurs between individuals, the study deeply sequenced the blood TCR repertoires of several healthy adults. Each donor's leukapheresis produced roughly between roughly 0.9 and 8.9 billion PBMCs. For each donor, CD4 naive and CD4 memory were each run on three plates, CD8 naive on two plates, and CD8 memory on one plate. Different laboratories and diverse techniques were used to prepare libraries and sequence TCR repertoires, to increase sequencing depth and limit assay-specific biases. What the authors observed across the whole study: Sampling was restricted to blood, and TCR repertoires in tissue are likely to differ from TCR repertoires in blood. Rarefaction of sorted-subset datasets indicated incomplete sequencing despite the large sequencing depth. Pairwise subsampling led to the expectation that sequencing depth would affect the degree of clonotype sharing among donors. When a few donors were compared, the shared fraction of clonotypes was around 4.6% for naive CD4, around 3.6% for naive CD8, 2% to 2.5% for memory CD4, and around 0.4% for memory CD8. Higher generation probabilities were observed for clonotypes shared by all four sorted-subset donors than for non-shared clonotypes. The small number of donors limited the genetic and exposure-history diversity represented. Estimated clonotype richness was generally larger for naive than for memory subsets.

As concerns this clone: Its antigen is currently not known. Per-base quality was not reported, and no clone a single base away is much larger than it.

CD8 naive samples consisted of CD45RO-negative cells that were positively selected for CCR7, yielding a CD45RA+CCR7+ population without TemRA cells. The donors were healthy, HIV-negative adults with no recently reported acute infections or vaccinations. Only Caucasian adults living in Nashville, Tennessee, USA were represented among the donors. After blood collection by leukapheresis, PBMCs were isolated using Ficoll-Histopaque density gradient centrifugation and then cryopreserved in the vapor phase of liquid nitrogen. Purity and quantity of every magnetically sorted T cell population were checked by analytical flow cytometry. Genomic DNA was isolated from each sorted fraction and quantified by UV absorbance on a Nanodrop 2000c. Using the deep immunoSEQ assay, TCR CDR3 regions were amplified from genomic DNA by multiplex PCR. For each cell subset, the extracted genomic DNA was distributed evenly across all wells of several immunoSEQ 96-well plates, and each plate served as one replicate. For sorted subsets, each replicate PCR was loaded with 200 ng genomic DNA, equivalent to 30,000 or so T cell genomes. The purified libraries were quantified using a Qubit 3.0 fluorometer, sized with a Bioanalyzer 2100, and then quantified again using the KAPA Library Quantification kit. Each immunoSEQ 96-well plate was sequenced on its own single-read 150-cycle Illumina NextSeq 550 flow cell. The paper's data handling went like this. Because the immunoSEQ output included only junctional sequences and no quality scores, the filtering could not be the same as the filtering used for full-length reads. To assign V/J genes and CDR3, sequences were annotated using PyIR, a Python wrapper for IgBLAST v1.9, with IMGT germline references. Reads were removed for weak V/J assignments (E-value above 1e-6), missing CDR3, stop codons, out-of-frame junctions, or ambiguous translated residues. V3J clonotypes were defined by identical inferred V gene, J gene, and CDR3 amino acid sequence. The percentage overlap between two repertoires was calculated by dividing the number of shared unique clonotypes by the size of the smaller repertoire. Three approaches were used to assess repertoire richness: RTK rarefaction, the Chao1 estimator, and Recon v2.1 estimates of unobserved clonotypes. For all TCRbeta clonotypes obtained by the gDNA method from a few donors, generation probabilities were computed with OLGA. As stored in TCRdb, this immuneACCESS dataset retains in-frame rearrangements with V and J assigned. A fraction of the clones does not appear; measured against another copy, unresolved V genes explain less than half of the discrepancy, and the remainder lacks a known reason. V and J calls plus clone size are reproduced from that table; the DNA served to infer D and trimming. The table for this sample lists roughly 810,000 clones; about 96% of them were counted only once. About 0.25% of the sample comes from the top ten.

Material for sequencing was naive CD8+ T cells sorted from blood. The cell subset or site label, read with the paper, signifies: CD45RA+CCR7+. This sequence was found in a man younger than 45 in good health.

The nucleotide sequence reads as follows: TGTGCCAGCAGCTTTGGACAGGGGCCATCCTACGAGCAGTACTTC. Its coded protein is CASSFGQGPSYEQYF. The rearrangement combines TRBV7-9 with TRBJ2-7; a stretch of 9 junction bases matches TRBD1. CDR1 and CDR2 are read off the germline V gene (reference sequence) as SEHNR and FQNEAQ. Germline trimming amounts to 3 bases on V and 1 base on J, with 4 as the count of junction bases outside the gene matches. The CDR3 sequence holds 15 residues, the cysteine and phenylalanine included. The entry retains the CDR3 DNA only, 45 bases that are in frame from base 1.